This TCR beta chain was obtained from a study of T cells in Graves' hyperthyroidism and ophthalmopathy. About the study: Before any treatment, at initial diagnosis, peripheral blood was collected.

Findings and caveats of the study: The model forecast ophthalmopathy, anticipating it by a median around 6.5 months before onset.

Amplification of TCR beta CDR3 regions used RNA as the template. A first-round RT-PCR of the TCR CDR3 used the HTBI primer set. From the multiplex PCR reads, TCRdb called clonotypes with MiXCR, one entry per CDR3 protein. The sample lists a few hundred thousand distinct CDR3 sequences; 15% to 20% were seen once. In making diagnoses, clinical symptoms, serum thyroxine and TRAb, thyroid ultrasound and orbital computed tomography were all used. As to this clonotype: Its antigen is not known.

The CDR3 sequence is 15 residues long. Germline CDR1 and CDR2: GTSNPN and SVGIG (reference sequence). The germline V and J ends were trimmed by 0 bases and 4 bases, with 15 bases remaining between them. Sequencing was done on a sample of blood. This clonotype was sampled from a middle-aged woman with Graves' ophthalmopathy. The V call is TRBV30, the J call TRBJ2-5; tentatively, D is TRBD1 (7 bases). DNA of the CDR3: TGTGCCTGGAGTGTGGAGGGGGCAATTCGAGAGACCCAGTACTTC. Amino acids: CAWSVEGAIRETQYF.